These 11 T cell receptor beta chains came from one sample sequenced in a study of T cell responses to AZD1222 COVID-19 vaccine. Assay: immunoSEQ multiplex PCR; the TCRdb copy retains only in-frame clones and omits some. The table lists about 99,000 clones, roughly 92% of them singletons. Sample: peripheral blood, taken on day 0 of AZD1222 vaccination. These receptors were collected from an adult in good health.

The CDR3 DNA is TGTGCCAGCAGCCCTCTAGCGGGAGGTCGAACCGGGGAGCTGTTTTTT. Protein sequence: CASSPLAGGRTGELFF. V gene TRBV7-9 combines with J gene TRBJ2-2; TRBD2 matches at 11 bases. V gave up 5 bases and J gave up 5 bases; unmatched junction bases: 7. The CDR3 extends over 16 amino acids. The germline gives CDR1 SEHNR, CDR2 FQNEAQ (reference sequence). Based on the CDR3 plus reference TRBV7-9 and TRBJ2-2, the full variable domain is DTGVSQNPRHKITKRGQNVTFRCDPISEHNRLYWYRQTLGQGPEFLTYFQNEAQLEKSRLLSDRFSAERPKGSFSTLEIQRTEQGDSAMYLCASSPLAGGRTGELFFGEGSRLTVL.

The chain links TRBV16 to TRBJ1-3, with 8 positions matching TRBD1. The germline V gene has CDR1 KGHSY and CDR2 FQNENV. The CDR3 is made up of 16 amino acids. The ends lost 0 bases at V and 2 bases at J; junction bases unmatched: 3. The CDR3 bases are TGTGCCAGCAGCCAATCGGGGACAGGCGCTGGAAACACCATATATTTT. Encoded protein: CASSQSGTGAGNTIYF.

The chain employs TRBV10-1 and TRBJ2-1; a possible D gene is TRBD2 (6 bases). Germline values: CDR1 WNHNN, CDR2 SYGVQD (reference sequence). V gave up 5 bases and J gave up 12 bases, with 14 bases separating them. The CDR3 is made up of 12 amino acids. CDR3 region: CASSWAGGAQFF. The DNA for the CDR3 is TGCGCCAGCAGTTGGGCCGGGGGTGCGCAGTTCTTC.

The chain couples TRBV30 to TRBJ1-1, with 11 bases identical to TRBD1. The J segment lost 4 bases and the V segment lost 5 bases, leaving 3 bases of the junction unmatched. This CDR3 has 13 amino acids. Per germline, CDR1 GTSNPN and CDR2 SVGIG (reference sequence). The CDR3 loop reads CAWLDRGRTEAFF. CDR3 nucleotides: TGTGCCTGGTTGGACAGGGGGCGCACTGAAGCTTTCTTT.

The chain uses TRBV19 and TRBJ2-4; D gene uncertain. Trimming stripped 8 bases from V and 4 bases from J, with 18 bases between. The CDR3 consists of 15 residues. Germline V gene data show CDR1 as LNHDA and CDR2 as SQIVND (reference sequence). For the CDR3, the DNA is TGTGCCAGTCGGCTGCAGTTCGCCGGGAAAAACATTCAGTACTTC. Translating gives CASRLQFAGKNIQYF. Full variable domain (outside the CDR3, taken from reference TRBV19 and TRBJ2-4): DGGITQSPKYLFRKEGQNVTLSCEQNLNHDAMYWYRQDPGQGLRLIYYSQIVNDFQKGDIAEGYSVSREKKESFPLTVTSAQKNPTAFYLCASRLQFAGKNIQYFGAGTRLSVL.

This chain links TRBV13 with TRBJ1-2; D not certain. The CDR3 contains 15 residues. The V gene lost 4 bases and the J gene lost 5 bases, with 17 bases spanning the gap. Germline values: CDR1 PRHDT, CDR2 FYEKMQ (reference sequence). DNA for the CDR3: TGTGCCAGCAGCTCGATCGGTAGAGCGTCTTATGGCTACACCTTC. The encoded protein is CASSSIGRASYGYTF.

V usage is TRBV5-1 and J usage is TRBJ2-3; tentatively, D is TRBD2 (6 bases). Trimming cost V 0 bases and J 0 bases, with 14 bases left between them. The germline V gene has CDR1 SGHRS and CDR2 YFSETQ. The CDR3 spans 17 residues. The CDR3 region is CASSLVGTSTSTDTQYF. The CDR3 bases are TGCGCCAGCAGCTTGGTGGGGACTTCAACTAGCACAGATACGCAGTATTTT.

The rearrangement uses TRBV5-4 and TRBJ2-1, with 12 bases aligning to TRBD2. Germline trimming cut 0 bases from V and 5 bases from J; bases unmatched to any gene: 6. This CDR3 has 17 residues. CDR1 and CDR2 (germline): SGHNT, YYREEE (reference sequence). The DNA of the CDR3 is TGTGCCAGCAGCTTGGTCAGGTCTAGCGGGAGGGACAATGAGCAGTTCTTC. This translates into CASSLVRSSGRDNEQFF.

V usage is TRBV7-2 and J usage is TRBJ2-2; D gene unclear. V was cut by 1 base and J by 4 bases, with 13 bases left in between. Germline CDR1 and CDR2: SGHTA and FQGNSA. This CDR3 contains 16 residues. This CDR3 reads CASSLVPKGSTGELFF. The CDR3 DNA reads TGTGCCAGCAGCTTAGTGCCTAAGGGAAGCACCGGGGAGCTGTTTTTT.

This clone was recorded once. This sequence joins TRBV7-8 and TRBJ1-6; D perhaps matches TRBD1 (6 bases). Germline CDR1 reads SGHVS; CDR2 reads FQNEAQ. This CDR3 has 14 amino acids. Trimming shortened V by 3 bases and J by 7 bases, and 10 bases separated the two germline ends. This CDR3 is CASSLRTANSPLHF. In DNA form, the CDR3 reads TGTGCCAGCAGCTTGCGGACAGCCAATTCACCCCTCCACTTT. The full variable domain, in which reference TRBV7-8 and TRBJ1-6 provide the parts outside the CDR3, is GAGVSQSPRYKVAKRGQDVALRCDPISGHVSLFWYQQALGQGPEFLTYFQNEAQLDKSGLPSDRFFAERPEGSVSTLKIQRTQQEDSAVYLCASSLRTANSPLHFGNGTRLTVT.

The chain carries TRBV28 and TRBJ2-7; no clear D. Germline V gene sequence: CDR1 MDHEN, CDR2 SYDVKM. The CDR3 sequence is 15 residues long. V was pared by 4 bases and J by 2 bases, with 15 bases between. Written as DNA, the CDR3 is TGTGCCAGCAGTTCAGCCCCGGGTTTGGCCTACGAGCAGTACTTC. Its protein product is CASSSAPGLAYEQYF.